This TCR beta chain comes out of a study of T cell repertoires in cytomegalovirus infection. Study-wide background: Recently identified HLA-C-restricted and well-studied HLA-B-restricted CMV epitopes were used. Matching HLA type and CMV infection were both indicated by public TCR beta signatures.

Whole-study results and caveats: People with CMV and the relevant HLA were identified by cumulative public TCR beta family frequency. Dominant in the ex vivo response were TCR beta clonotypes restricted by HLA-C and specific for CMV.

Concerning this clonotype itself: The antigen is undetermined.

TCRdb re-analysed the reads in MiXCR, keeping a single row per CDR3 protein. The sample consists of about 500,000 distinct CDR3 sequences, roughly a third of them appearing once. Per the germline V gene, CDR1 is MNHEY and CDR2 is SVGEGT. Trimming cost V 2 bases and J 5 bases, with 16 bases left between them. There are 16 residues in the CDR3. The J gene is TRBJ2-1, the V gene TRBV6-2 or TRBV6-3, with a tentative D call TRBD2 (5 bases). The sequenced sample was cultured PBMCs, obtained from culture after CMV antigen stimulation. The receptor comes from a human donor in good health (CMV status not recorded). Some clones in this sample may be carry-over from other donors' samples. The CDR3 protein is CASSYDEGNPHNEQFF. The CDR3 nucleotides read TGTGCCAGCAGTTACGACGAGGGCAACCCCCACAATGAGCAGTTCTTC.